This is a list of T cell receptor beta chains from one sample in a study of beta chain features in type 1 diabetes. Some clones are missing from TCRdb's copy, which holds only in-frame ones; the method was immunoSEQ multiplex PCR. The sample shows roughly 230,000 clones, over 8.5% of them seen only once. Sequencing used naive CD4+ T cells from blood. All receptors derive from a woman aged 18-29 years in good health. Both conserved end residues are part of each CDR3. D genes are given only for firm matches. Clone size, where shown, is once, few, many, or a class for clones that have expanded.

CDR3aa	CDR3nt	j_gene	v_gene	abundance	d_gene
CASSPVGGWDTQYF	TGTGCCAGCAGCCCGGTGGGAGGGTGGGATACGCAGTATTTT	TRBJ2-3	TRBV9	few	TRBD2
CASSLDRMAAYEQYF	TGTGCCAGCAGCTTAGACCGCATGGCAGCCTACGAGCAGTACTTC	TRBJ2-7	TRBV7-9	NA	NA
CASAAAQHTEAFF	TGCGCCAGCGCTGCGGCGCAACACACTGAAGCTTTCTTT	TRBJ1-1	TRBV5-1	few	NA
CASRAGTGGRDTGELFF	TGTGCCAGCAGGGCCGGGACAGGGGGCCGGGACACCGGGGAGCTGTTTTTT	TRBJ2-2	TRBV4-2	NA	TRBD1
CASSQRDSIMNTEAFF	TGCGCCAGCAGCCAAAGAGACAGCATTATGAACACTGAAGCTTTCTTT	TRBJ1-1	TRBV4-1	few	NA
CATRRAGSQNNEQFF	TGTGCCACAAGGAGAGCGGGAAGTCAGAACAATGAGCAGTTCTTC	TRBJ2-1	TRBV30	NA	TRBD2
CASSLVSAGTDTQYF	TGCGCCAGCAGCTTGGTTTCGGCAGGGACAGATACGCAGTATTTT	TRBJ2-3	TRBV5-1	NA	NA
CASSVGTGRNQPQHF	TGTGCCAGCAGTGTCGGGACAGGGAGGAATCAGCCCCAGCATTTT	TRBJ1-5	TRBV6-1	few	TRBD1
CASDRVYEQYF	TGTGCCAGTGATAGAGTGTACGAGCAGTACTTC	TRBJ2-7	TRBV2	NA	NA
CASSETHHRNSPLHF	TGTGCCAGCAGTGAAACTCATCATCGTAATTCACCCCTCCACTTT	TRBJ1-6	TRBV2	few	NA
CASSTRQVQETQYF	TGTGCCAGCAGCACCAGACAGGTCCAAGAGACCCAGTACTTC	TRBJ2-5	TRBV11-2	NA	NA
CASSRRDRGFETQYF	TGTGCCAGCAGTCGCCGGGACAGGGGATTTGAGACCCAGTACTTC	TRBJ2-5	TRBV6-1	few	TRBD1
CASSTPWGTGEGYEQFF	TGTGCCAGCAGCACCCCGTGGGGGACAGGGGAAGGATATGAGCAGTTCTTC	TRBJ2-1	TRBV21-1	few	NA
CAWSSGDNQPQHF	TGTGCCTGGAGTTCGGGGGACAATCAGCCCCAGCATTTT	TRBJ1-5	TRBV30	few	NA
CASSLGGDAEAFF	TGTGCCAGCAGTTTGGGAGGGGACGCTGAAGCTTTCTTT	TRBJ1-1	TRBV28	NA	NA
CASSPKGQGGYGYTF	TGTGCCAGCTCACCAAAAGGACAGGGGGGATATGGCTACACCTTC	TRBJ1-2	TRBV18	few	TRBD1
CASSTRDNTDTQYF	TGTGCCAGCAGCACTCGGGACAACACAGATACGCAGTATTTT	TRBJ2-3	TRBV7-9	NA	NA
CASSPPTGINTEAFF	TGTGCCAGCAGTCCCCCGACAGGGATAAACACTGAAGCTTTCTTT	TRBJ1-1	TRBV6-5	NA	TRBD1
CASSLQDPSNQPQHF	TGCGCCAGCAGCTTACAGGACCCTAGCAATCAGCCCCAGCATTTT	TRBJ1-5	TRBV5-1	NA	NA
CATSRPTPIQGAGGYTF	TGTGCCACCAGCAGACCGACTCCAATACAGGGAGCCGGCGGCTACACCTTC	TRBJ1-2	TRBV15	few	NA
CAWSVGGTEAFF	TGTGCCTGGAGTGTCGGGGGAACTGAAGCTTTCTTT	TRBJ1-1	TRBV30	NA	NA
CASSDPDFFVQPQHF	TGCGCCAGCAGCGACCCGGACTTTTTCGTTCAGCCCCAGCATTTT	TRBJ1-5	TRBV10-2	NA	NA
CASRPVAGAGELFF	TGTGCCAGCAGACCGGTAGCGGGGGCCGGGGAGCTGTTTTTT	TRBJ2-2	TRBV6-5	NA	TRBD2
CASKNTVNTEAFF	TGTGCCAGCAAAAATACAGTGAACACTGAAGCTTTCTTT	TRBJ1-1	TRBV28	NA	NA
CASSYIGSNQPQHF	TGTGCCAGCAGTTACATCGGTAGCAATCAGCCCCAGCATTTT	TRBJ1-5	TRBV6-5	NA	NA
CASSRGYSGTDTQYF	TGTGCCAGCAGTCGGGGTTATTCGGGCACAGATACGCAGTATTTT	TRBJ2-3	TRBV2	NA	NA
CAWSVTGRGDQPQHF	TGTGCCTGGAGTGTAACAGGTCGGGGGGATCAGCCCCAGCATTTT	TRBJ1-5	TRBV30	NA	NA
CAWSNRGISYEQYF	TGTGCCTGGAGCAACAGGGGGATCTCCTACGAGCAGTACTTC	TRBJ2-7	TRBV30	few	TRBD1
CASSSTGGVNTGELFF	TGTGCCAGCAGTTCGACAGGGGGAGTGAACACCGGGGAGCTGTTTTTT	TRBJ2-2	TRBV28	NA	TRBD1
CASSLLGSTSGNEQYF	TGCGCCAGCAGCTTGTTAGGGTCGACCTCCGGGAACGAGCAGTACTTC	TRBJ2-7	TRBV5-1	few	NA
CASSETEMHTEAFF	TGTGCCAGCAGCGAGACAGAGATGCACACTGAAGCTTTCTTT	TRBJ1-1	TRBV5-8	few	NA
CASSLIWPPSGANVLTF	TGTGCCAGCAGCTTGATATGGCCACCCTCTGGGGCCAACGTCCTGACTTTC	TRBJ2-6	TRBV5-5	NA	NA
CASSEGDRRSYEQYF	TGTGCCAGCAGTGAAGGGGACAGGAGGTCCTACGAGCAGTACTTC	TRBJ2-7	TRBV2	few	TRBD1